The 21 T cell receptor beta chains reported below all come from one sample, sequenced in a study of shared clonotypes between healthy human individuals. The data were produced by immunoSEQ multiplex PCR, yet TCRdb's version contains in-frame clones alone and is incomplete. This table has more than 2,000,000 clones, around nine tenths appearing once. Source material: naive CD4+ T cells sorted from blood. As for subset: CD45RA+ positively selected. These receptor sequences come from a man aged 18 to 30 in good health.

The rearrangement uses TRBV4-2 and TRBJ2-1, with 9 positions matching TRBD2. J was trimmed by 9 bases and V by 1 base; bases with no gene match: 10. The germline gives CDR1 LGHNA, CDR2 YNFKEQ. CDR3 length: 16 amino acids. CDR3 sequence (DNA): TGTGCCAGCAGCCAAGTTTCTCTAGCGGGATCGGTTGAGCAGTTCTTC. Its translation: CASSQVSLAGSVEQFF.

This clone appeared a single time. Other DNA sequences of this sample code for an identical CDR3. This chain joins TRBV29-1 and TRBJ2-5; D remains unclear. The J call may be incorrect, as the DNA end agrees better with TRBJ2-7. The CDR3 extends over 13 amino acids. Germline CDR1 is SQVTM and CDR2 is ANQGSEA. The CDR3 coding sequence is TGCAGCGTTGAAGATGGCAGCTCCTACGAGCAGTACTTC. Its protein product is CSVEDGSSYEQYF.

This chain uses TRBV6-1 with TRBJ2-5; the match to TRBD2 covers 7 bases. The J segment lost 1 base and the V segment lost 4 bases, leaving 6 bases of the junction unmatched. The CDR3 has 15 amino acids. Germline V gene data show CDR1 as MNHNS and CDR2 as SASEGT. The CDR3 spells CASSVQPSGQETQYF. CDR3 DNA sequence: TGTGCCAGCAGTGTCCAACCTAGCGGCCAAGAGACCCAGTACTTC.

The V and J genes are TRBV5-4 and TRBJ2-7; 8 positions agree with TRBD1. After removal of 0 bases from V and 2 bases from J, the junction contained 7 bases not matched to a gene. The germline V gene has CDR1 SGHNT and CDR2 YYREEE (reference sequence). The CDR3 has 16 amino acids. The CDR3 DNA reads TGTGCCAGCAGCTTGGTAGGGACAGGATGGACCTACGAGCAGTACTTC. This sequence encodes CASSLVGTGWTYEQYF.

CDR3: CASSSGQGAYEQYF. The CDR3 DNA reads as TGTGCCAGCAGTTCAGGACAGGGGGCCTACGAGCAGTACTTC. The V and J genes are TRBV25-1 and TRBJ2-7; 10 positions agree with TRBD1. This CDR3 region has 14 residues. Germline V lookup: CDR1 MGHDK, CDR2 SYGVNS. The V and J ends lost 5 bases and 2 bases, in that order; junction bases with no gene match: 3.

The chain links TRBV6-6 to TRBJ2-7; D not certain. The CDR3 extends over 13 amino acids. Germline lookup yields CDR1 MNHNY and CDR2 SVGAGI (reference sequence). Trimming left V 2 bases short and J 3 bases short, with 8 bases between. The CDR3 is CASSYRENYEQYF. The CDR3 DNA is TGTGCCAGCAGTTACAGGGAAAACTACGAGCAGTACTTC.

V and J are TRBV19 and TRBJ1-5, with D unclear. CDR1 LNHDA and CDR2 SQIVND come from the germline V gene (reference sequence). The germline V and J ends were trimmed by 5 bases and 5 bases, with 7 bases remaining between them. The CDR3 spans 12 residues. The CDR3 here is CASSLRDQPQHF. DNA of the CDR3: TGTGCCAGTAGTCTCCGCGATCAGCCCCAGCATTTT.

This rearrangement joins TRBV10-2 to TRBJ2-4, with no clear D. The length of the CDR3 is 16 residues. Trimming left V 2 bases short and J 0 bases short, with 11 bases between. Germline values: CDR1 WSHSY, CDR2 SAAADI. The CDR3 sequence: CASSETRYLAKNIQYF. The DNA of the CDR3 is TGCGCCAGCAGTGAGACGAGATACTTAGCCAAAAACATTCAGTACTTC.

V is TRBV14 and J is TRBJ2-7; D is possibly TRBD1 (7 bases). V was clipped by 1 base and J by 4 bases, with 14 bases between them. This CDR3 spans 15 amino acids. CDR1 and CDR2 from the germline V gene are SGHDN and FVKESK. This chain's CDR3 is CASSQVQGGSYEQYF. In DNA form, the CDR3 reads TGTGCCAGCAGCCAAGTTCAGGGGGGATCGTACGAGCAGTACTTC.

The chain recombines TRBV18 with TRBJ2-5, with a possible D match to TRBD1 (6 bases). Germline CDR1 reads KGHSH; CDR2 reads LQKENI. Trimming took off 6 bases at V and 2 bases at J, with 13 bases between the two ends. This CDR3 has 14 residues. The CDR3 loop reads CASSAGTKQETQYF. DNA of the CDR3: TGTGCCAGCTCTGCCGGGACAAAACAAGAGACCCAGTACTTC. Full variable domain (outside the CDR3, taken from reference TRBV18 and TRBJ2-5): NAGVMQNPRHLVRRRGQEARLRCSPMKGHSHVYWYRQLPEEGLKFMVYLQKENIIDESGMPKERFSAEFPKEGPSILRIQQVVRGDSAAYFCASSAGTKQETQYFGPGTRLLVL.

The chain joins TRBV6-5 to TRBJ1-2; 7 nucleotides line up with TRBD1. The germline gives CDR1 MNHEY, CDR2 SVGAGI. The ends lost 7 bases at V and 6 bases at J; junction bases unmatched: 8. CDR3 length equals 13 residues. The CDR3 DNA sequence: TGTGCCAGCACCCTCGTTAGGGGGCATGGCTACACCTTC. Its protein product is CASTLVRGHGYTF.

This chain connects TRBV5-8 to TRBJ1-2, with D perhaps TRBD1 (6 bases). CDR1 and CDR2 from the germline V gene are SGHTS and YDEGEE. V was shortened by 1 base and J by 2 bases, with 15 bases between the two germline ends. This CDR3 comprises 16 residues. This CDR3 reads CASSLWGARTNYGYTF. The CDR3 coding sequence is TGTGCCAGCAGCTTGTGGGGGGCGCGGACCAACTATGGCTACACCTTC.

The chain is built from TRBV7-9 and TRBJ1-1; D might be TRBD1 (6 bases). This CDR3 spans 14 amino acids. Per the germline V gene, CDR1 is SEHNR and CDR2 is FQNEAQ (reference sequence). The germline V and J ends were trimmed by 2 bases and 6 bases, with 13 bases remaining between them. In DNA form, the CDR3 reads TGTGCCAGCAGCTTAAGGGGGGGTGGCCCTGAAGCTTTCTTT. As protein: CASSLRGGGPEAFF.

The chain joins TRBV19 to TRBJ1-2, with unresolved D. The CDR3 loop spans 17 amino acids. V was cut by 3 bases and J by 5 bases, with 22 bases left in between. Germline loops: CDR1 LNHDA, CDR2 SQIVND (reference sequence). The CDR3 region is CASSITLTASSVYGYTF. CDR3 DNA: TGTGCCAGTAGTATCACCCTGACGGCCAGCTCCGTTTATGGCTACACCTTC.

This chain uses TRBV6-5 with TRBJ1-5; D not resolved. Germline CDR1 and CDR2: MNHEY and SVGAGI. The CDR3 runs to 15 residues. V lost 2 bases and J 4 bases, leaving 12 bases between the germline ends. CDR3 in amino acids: CASSYRVGSNQPQHF. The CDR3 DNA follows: TGTGCCAGCAGTTACCGGGTCGGGTCTAATCAGCCCCAGCATTTT.

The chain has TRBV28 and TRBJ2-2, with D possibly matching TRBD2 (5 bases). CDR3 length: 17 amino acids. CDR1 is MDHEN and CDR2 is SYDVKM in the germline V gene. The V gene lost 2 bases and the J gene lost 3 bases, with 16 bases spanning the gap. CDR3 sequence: CASSLSGNFPDTGELFF. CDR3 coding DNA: TGTGCCAGCAGTTTAAGCGGTAACTTCCCGGACACCGGGGAGCTGTTTTTT.

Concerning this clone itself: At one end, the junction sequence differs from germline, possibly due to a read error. In nucleotides, the CDR3 is TGTGCCAGCAGCTTGGGGAGGGGCGGACTGCAACTGTTTTTT. Translation: CASSLGRGGLQLFF. The V call is TRBV5-1, the J call TRBJ1-4, with a weak D call TRBD1 (5 bases). Per germline, CDR1 SGHRS and CDR2 YFSETQ. The CDR3 extends over 14 amino acids.

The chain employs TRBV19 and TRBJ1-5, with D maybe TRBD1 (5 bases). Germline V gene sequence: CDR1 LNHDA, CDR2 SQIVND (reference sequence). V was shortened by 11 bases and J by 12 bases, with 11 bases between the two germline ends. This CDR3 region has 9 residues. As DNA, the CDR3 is TGTGCCCGTCCGGGACTCCAGCATTTT. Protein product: CARPGLQHF.

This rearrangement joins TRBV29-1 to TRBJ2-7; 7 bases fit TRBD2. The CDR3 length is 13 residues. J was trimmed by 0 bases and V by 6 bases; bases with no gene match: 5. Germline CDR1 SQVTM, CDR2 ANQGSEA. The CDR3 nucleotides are TGCAGCGTCAAAGGACTAGGCTCCTACGAGCAGTACTTC. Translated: CSVKGLGSYEQYF.

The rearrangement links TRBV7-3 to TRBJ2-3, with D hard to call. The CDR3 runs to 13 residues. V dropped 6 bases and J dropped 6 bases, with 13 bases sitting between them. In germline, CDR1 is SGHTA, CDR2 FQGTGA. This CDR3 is CASSTIQADTQYF. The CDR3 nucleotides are TGTGCCAGCAGTACCATTCAGGCGGATACGCAGTATTTT.

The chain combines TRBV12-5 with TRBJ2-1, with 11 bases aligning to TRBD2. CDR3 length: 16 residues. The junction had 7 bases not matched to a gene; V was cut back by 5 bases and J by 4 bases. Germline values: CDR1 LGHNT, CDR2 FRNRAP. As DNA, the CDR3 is TGTGCTAGTGGTCCGGGGACTAGCGGCCTGTACAATGAGCAGTTCTTC. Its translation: CASGPGTSGLYNEQFF.